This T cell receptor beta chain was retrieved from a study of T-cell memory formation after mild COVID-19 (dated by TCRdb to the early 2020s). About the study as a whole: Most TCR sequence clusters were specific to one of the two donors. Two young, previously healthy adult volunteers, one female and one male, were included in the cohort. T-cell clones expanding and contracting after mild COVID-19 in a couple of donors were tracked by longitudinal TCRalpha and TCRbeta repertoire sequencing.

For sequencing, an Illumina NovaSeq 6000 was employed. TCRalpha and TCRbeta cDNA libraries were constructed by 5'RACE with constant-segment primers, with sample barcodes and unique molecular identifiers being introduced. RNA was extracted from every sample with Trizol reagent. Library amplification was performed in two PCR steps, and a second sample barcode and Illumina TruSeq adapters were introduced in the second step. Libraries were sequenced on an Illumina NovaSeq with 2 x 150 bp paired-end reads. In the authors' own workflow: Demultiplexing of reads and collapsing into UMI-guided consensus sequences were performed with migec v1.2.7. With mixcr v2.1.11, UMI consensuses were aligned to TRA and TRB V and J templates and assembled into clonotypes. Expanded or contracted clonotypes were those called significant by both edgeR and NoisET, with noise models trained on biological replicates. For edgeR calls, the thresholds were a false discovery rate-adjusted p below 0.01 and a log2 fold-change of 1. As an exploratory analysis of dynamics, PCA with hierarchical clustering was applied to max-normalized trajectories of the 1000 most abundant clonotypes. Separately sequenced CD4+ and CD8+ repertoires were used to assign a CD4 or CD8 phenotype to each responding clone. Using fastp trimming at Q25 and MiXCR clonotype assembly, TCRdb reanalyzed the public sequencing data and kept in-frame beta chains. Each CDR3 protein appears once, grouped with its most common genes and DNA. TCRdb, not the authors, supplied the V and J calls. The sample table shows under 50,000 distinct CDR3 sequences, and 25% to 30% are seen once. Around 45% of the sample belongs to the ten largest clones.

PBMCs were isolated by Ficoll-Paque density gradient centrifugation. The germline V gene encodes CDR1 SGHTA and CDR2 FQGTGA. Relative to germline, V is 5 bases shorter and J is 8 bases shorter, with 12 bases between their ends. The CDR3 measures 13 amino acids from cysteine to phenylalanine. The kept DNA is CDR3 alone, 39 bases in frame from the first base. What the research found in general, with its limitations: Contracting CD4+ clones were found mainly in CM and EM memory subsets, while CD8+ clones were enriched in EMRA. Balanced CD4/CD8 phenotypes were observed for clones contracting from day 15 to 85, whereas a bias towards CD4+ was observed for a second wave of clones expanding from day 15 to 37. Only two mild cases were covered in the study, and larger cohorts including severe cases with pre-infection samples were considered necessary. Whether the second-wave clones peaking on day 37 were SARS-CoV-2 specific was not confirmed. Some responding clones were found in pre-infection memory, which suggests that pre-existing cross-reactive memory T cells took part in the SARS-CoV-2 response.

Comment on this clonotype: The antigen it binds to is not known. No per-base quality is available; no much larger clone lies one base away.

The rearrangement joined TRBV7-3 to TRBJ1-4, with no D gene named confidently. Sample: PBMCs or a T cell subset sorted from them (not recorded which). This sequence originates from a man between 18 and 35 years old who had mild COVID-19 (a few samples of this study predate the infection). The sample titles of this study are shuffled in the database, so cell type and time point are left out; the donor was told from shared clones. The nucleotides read TGTGCCAGCAGCAGAGAAGTGGGCGAAAAACTGTTTTTT. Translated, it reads CASSREVGEKLFF.